This TCR beta chain was observed in a study of low-dose radiotherapy and immunotherapy resistance in tumors. Overall study: A dose of 0.5 Gy per fraction was delivered to Cohort 1 every 2 weeks, for a total of 6.5 Gy. Oral administration of aspirin 300 mg daily occurred for four cycles, commencing at cycle 1 day 1.

Time point specified: after trial treatment. Treatment reported: LDRT plus nivolumab, ipilimumab, low-dose cyclophosphamide and aspirin (RACIN trial). As a condition of eligibility, patients had advanced solid tumors lacking tumor-infiltrating lymphocytes. The CDR3 loop spans 17 amino acids. V gave up 3 bases and J gave up 4 bases, with 19 bases separating them. TRAV- and TRBV-specific primers were used for first-strand cDNA, which covered alpha and beta chains. TCRs were amplified for approximately 22 PCR cycles with a constant-region primer and V-primer adapter. TCRdb analysed the reads with MiXCR anew, one entry per CDR3 protein. Of under 90,000 distinct CDR3 sequences in the sample, about 17% were seen once. In this sample, this clonotype turned up many times.

This rearrangement joins TRBV12-3 or TRBV12-4 to TRBJ2-1, with D possibly matching TRBD2 (5 bases). The sequence came from a male donor with prostate cancer. Material: PBMCs, obtained after low-dose radiotherapy plus immunotherapy. Here the CDR3 reads CASSLLLGAVIYNEQFF. The CDR3 DNA sequence: TGTGCCAGCAGTTTGCTGCTGGGAGCAGTCATATACAATGAGCAGTTCTTC.